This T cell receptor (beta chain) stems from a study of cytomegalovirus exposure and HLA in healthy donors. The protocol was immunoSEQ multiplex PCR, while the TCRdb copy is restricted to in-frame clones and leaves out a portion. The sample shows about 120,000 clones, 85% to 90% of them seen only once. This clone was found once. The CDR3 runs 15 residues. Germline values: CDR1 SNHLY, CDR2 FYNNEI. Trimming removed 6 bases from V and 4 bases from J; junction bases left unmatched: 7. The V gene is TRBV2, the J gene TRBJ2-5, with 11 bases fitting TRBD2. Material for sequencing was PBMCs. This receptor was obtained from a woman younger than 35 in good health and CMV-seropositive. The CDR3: CASSLSGGAGETQYF. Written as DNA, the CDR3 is TGTGCCAGCAGCCTTAGCGGGGGGGCCGGAGAGACCCAGTACTTC.